The T cell receptor (beta chain) under discussion was sequenced for a study of regulatory T cells in long-lasting Graves disease. General study points: Analysis covered peripheral blood alone, not thyroid tissue.

This CDR3 is 12 amino acids long. V was trimmed by 5 bases and J by 3 bases, leaving 7 bases between them. The V gene's germline CDR1 is MDHEN and CDR2 SYDVKM. Indicated time point: persistent/refractory GD, antithyroid drugs over 5 years with positive TRAb. Scientists built the TCR library using RNA that was extracted from PBMCs. Roughly 9.6-milliliter peripheral blood samples went into EDTA tubes. This clonotype was observed many times. Antigen unknown. To make TCR beta libraries, researchers used iRepertoire HTBI primers and Arm-PCR of CDR3 regions. One entry per CDR3 protein, called by TCRdb with MiXCR from the multiplex PCR reads. The sample lists about 470,000 distinct CDR3 sequences, under 25% occurring once.

The chain joins TRBV28 to TRBJ2-5; unclear D gene. Sequences were derived from peripheral blood mononuclear cells (PBMCs), sampled when the disease was refractory, from a patient treated with antithyroid drugs. The clonotype originates from a female donor with Graves disease. The CDR3 reads CASSGVEETQYF. The CDR3 nucleotides read TGTGCCAGCAGTGGGGTGGAAGAGACCCAGTACTTC.